This TCR beta chain was retrieved from a study of CD8 T cells in ankylosing spondylitis. Germline V gene data show CDR1 as SGHTA and CDR2 as FQGNSA. V lost 3 bases, J lost 1 base, and 7 bases stayed unmatched. The CDR3 consists of 17 residues. Points from the study as a whole: The clones that were linked to disease were reported to be significantly enriched in matched synovial fluid samples from ankylosing spondylitis patients. Ankylosing spondylitis blood seemed to carry a telltale TCR beta motif made of roughly 8 highly homologous variants. In synovial fluid and blood from reactive arthritis, some motif variants were previously reported.

Details on this clonotype: The target antigen is unknown.

Preparation of TCR beta libraries was done by quantitative 5'-RACE with molecular barcodes. One entry per CDR3 protein, called by TCRdb with MiXCR from the 5' RACE reads. The repertoire consists of around 890,000 distinct CDR3 sequences, with roughly 12% occurring once and the leading ten covering just over 0.5%. The rearrangement uses TRBV7-2 and TRBJ2-1; TRBD2 aligns across 9 bases. Specimen: blood, either unsorted or a sorted T cell fraction (not recorded which). The source is a male donor with ankylosing spondylitis. CDR3 sequence reads: CASSFRSGRISYNEQFF. CDR3 nucleotide sequence: TGTGCCAGCAGCTTCCGTAGCGGGAGAATATCCTACAATGAGCAGTTCTTC.